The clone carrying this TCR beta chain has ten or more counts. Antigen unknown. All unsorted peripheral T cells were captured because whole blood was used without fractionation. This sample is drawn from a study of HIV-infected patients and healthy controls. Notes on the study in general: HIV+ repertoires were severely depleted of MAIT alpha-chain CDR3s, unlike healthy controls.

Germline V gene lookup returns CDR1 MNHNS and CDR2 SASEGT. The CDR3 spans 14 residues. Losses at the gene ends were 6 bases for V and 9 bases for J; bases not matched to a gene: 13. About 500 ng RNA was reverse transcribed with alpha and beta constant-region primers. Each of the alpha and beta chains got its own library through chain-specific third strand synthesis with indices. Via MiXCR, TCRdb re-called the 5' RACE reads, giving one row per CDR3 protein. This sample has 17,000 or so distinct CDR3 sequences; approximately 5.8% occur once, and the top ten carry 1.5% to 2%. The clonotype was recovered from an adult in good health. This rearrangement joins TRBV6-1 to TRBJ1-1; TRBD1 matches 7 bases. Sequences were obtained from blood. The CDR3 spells CASREQGRIEKAFF. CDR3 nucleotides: TGTGCCAGCAGGGAACAGGGGAGGATAGAGAAAGCTTTCTTT.